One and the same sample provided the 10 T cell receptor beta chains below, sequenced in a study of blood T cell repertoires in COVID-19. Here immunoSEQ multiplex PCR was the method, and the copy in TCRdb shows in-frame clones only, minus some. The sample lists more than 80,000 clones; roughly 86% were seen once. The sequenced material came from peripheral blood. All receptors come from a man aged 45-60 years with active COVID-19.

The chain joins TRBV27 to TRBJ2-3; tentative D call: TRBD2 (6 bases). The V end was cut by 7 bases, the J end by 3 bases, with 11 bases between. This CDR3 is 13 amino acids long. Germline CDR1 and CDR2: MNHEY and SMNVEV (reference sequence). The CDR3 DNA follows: TGTGCCAGCACCTCCGGGGGTACAGATACGCAGTATTTT. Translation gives CASTSGGTDTQYF.

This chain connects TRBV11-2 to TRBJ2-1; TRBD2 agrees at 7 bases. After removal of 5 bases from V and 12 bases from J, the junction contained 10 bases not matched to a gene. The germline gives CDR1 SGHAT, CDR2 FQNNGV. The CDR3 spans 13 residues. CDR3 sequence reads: CASSPTLATGQFF. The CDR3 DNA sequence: TGTGCCAGCAGCCCTACACTAGCGACGGGGCAGTTCTTC.

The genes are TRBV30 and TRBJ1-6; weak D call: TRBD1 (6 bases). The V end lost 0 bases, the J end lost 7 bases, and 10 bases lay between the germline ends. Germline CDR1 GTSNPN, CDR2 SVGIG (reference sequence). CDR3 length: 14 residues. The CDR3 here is CAWSVGRGNSPLHF. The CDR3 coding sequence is TGTGCCTGGAGTGTAGGGAGGGGGAATTCACCCCTCCACTTT. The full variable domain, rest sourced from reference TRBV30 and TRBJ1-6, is SQTIHQWPATLVQPVGSPLSLECTVEGTSNPNLYWYRQAAGRGLQLLFYSVGIGQISSEVPQNLSASRPQDRQFILSSKKLLLSDSGFYLCAWSVGRGNSPLHFGNGTRLTVT.

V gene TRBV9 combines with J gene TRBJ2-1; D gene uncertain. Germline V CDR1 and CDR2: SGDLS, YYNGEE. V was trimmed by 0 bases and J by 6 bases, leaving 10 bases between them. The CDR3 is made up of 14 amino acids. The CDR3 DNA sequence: TGTGCCAGCAGCGTAGACGGAGCCCGCAATGAGCAGTTCTTC. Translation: CASSVDGARNEQFF. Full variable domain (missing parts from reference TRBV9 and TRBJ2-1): DSGVTQTPKHLITATGQRVTLRCSPRSGDLSVYWYQQSLDQGLQFLIQYYNGEERAKGNILERFSAQQFPDLHSELNLSSLELGDSALYFCASSVDGARNEQFFGPGTRLTVL.

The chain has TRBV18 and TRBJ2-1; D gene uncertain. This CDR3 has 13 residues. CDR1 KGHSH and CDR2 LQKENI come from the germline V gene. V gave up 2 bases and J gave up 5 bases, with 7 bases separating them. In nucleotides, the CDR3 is TGTGCCAGCTCACCAACACAAGACAATGAGCAGTTCTTC. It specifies CASSPTQDNEQFF.

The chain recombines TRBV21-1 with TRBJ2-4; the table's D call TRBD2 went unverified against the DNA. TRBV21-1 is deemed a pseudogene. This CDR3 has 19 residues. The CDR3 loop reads CASSRPYSGPILAKNIQYF. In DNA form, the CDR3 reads TGTGCCAGCAGCAGACCCTATAGCGGGCCTATTCTAGCCAAAAACATTCAGTACTTC.

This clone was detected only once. DNA for the CDR3: TGCGCCAGCAGCTTGGGACAGTCAACTAATGAAAAACTGTTTTTT. It translates to CASSLGQSTNEKLFF. The chain has TRBV5-1 and TRBJ1-4, with D maybe TRBD1 (5 bases). Trimming pared 0 bases from V and 0 bases from J, leaving 6 bases between. The germline CDR1 and CDR2 sequences are SGHRS and YFSETQ. This CDR3 is built from 15 residues. The full variable domain, completed using reference TRBV5-1 and TRBJ1-4, is KAGVTQTPRYLIKTRGQQVTLSCSPISGHRSVSWYQQTPGQGLQFLFEYFSETQRNKGNFPGRFSGRQFSNSRSEMNVSTLELGDSALYLCASSLGQSTNEKLFFGSGTQLSVL.

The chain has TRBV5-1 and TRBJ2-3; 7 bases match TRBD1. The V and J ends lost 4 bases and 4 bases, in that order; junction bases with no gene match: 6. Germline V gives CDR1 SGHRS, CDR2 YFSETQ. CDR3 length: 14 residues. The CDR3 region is CASSPSGQADTQYF. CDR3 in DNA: TGCGCCAGCAGCCCCTCAGGACAGGCAGATACGCAGTATTTT.

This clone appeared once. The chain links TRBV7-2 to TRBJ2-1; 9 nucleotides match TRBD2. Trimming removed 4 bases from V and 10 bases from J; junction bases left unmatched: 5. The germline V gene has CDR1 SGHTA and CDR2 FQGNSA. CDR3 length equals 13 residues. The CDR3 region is CASSSRLAGEQFF. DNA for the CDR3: TGTGCCAGCAGCTCCCGGCTAGCGGGAGAGCAGTTCTTC.

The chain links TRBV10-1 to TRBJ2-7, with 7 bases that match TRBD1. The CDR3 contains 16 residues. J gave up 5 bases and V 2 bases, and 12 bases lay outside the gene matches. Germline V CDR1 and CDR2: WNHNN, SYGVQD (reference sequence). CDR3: CASSELTGVYLHEQYF. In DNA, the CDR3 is TGCGCCAGCAGTGAGCTTACAGGGGTTTATCTCCACGAGCAGTACTTC.